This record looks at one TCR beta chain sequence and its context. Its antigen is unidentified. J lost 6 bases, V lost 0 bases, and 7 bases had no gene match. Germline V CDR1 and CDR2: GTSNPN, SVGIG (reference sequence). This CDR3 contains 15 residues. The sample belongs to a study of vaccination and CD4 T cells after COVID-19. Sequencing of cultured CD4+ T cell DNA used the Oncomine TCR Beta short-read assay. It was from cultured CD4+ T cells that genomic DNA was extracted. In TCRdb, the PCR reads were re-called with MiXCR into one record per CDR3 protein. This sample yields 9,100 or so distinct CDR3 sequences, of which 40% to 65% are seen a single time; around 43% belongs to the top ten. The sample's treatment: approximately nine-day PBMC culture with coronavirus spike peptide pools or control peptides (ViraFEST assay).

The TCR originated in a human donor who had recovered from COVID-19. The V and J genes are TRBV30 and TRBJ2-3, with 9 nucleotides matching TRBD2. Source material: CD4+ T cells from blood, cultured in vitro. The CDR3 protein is CAWSVQASGVDTQYF. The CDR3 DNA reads TGTGCCTGGAGTGTTCAAGCTAGCGGGGTCGATACGCAGTATTTT. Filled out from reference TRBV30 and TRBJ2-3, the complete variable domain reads SQTIHQWPATLVQPVGSPLSLECTVEGTSNPNLYWYRQAAGRGLQLLFYSVGIGQISSEVPQNLSASRPQDRQFILSSKKLLLSDSGFYLCAWSVQASGVDTQYFGPGTRLTVL.